The following is a TCR beta chain sequence with its context. These data come from a study of shared clonotypes between healthy human individuals. The study drew its donors from healthy HIV-negative adults without recent acute infections or vaccinations. Libraries were prepared by immunoSEQ multiplex PCR; TCRdb keeps only in-frame clonotypes and omits some of them. The data hold around 1.1 million clones, with around 78% observed a single time. Trimming pared 2 bases from V and 4 bases from J, leaving 15 bases between. The CDR3 length is 16 residues. V and J are TRBV23-1 and TRBJ1-5; no definite D call. TRBV23-1 is identified as an open reading frame with a role that is uncertain. This TCR came from a man younger than 35 in good health. Some clones in this sample may be carry-over from other donors' samples. Sequenced: memory CD4+ T cells from PBMCs. Documented subset: CD45RA-negative fraction. The CDR3 sequence is CASSQIGRGRNQPQHF. The CDR3, as DNA: TGCGCCAGCAGTCAAATCGGCCGCGGGCGGAATCAGCCCCAGCATTTT.